Shown below are 18 T cell receptor beta chains from a single sample sequenced in a study of tissue T cells after allogeneic stem cell transplantation. Sequencing was performed with immunoSEQ multiplex PCR; in TCRdb, only in-frame clones are kept and a portion is missing. Among roughly 4,200 clones listed, 55% to 70% were seen once. Time point here: mouse harvest day 7 after allogeneic transplant. The graft held 10^6 splenic CD5+ T cells and 10^7 T-cell-depleted bone marrow cells. The sequencing sample was made of spleen. The receptor set was obtained from a female BALB/c mouse given C57BL/6 T cells with graft-versus-host disease after an allogeneic hematopoietic cell transplant.

Points on this clone: Mouse gene names apply. This CDR3 is CASRGGPEVFF. CDR3 bases read: TGTGCCAGCAGGGGGGGCCCAGAAGTCTTC. This sequence joins TRBV26 and TRBJ1-1; D perhaps matches TRBD1 (6 bases). The read terminates 1 residue before the CDR3 end, so the remaining end is supplied by the germline J gene. V was shortened by 6 bases and J by 6 bases, with 8 bases between the two germline ends. Germline values: CDR1 KGHPV, CDR2 FQNQEV (reference sequence). This CDR3 contains 11 residues.

Regarding this clone: The genes and germline here are from mouse. Read sequence stops 1 residue before the CDR3 end, and the germline J gene provides the missing end. This sequence joins TRBV26 and TRBJ2-1, with D possibly being TRBD1 or TRBD2 (5 bases each). V lost 6 bases to trimming and J lost 1 base, with 7 bases between them. Germline assignment: CDR1 KGHPV and CDR2 FQNQEV (reference sequence). The CDR3 consists of 13 residues. CDR3 DNA (partial): TGTGCCAGCAGCCGGGACAACTATGCTGAGCAGTTC. Encoded protein: CASSRDNYAEQF. The full CDR3 sequence reads CASSRDNYAEQFF.

This clone was recorded only once. Here the gene names and germline are mouse. The read stops 1 residue short of the end of the CDR3; the missing end is completed from the germline J gene. This chain uses TRBV13-3 with TRBJ2-5; 14 bases match TRBD2. The germline V gene has CDR1 NNHDY and CDR2 SYVADS. This CDR3 spans 16 amino acids. The V gene end was trimmed by 4 bases and the J gene end by 5 bases; junction bases not matched to a gene: 6. The DNA read from the CDR3 is TGTGCCAGCAGTCTAGGGACTGGGGGGGCGAGAGACACCCAGTAC. It is translated as CASSLGTGGARDTQY. The complete CDR3 reads CASSLGTGGARDTQYF. The full variable domain, in which reference TRBV13-3 and TRBJ2-5 provide the parts outside the CDR3, is EAAVTQSPRSKVAVTGGKVTLSCHQTNNHDYMYWYRQDTGHGLRLIHYSYVADSTEKGDIPDGYKASRPSQENFSLILELASLSQTAVYFCASSLGTGGARDTQYFGPGTRLLVL.

This clone was seen more than once but under ten times. Gene names refer to mouse genes. The CDR3 end falls 1 residue outside the read, so it is completed with the germline J gene. V gene TRBV13-2 combines with J gene TRBJ1-4; D possibly corresponds to TRBD1 (5 bases). Germline lookup yields CDR1 NNHNN and CDR2 SYGAGS (reference sequence). Between the trimmed V and J ends, which lost 0 bases and 3 bases, there was a span of 6 bases. This CDR3 has 14 amino acids. The CDR3 sequence: CASGDGGTNERLFF. The part of the CDR3 DNA that was read is TGTGCCAGCGGTGATGGGGGGACCAACGAAAGATTATTT.

Worth noting for this clone: Any gene name here is a mouse gene name. Sequencing ends 1 residue short of the CDR3 end; the germline J gene provides the rest. The gene calls are TRBV13-2 and TRBJ2-5; D is perhaps TRBD1 (6 bases). The CDR3 spans 14 residues. The germline gives CDR1 NNHNN, CDR2 SYGAGS (reference sequence). The V end was cut by 2 bases, the J end by 0 bases, with 7 bases between. The CDR3 bases that were read are TGTGCCAGCGGTGACAGGGGAAACCAAGACACCCAGTAC. Translated, it gives CASGDRGNQDTQY. From start to end, the CDR3 is CASGDRGNQDTQYF.

To note about this clone: Mouse germline and gene names are used. The DNA ends 1 residue before the CDR3 does, and the rest of the CDR3 is filled in from the germline J gene. The rearrangement joins TRBV31 to TRBJ2-4; D perhaps matches TRBD1 (5 bases). The CDR3 is made up of 14 amino acids. Germline lookup yields CDR1 GKSSPN and CDR2 SITVG. Trimming removed 2 bases at V and 0 bases at J, with 9 bases between. CDR3 DNA, as far as it was read: TGTGCCTGGAGTAACCAGGGTAGTCAAAACACCTTGTAC. Translated: CAWSNQGSQNTLY. The whole CDR3 protein is CAWSNQGSQNTLYF.

As to this clone: Each gene name is a mouse one. The read halts 1 residue ahead of the CDR3 end, with the missing end drawn from the germline J gene. The chain uses TRBV19 and TRBJ2-4; D may be TRBD1 (6 bases). Germline CDR1 is FNHDT and CDR2 is SITEND (reference sequence). Trimming removed 4 bases at V and 0 bases at J, with 9 bases between. The CDR3 has 14 amino acids. The CDR3 reads CASSPGTSQNTLYF. CDR3 bases read: TGTGCCAGCAGTCCCGGGACAAGTCAAAACACCTTGTAC.

A note on this clone: Mouse germline and gene names are used. The read falls 1 residue short of the CDR3 end, and the missing part is taken from the germline J gene. The gene calls are TRBV26 and TRBJ2-5; 10 bases line up with TRBD1. The CDR3 is 15 residues long. The ends lost 4 bases at V and 4 bases at J; junction bases unmatched: 5. Germline V CDR1 and CDR2: KGHPV, FQNQEV (reference sequence). The covered CDR3 bases are TGTGCCAGCAGTCGTCCGGGACAGGGGAAAGACACCCAGTAC. Protein sequence: CASSRPGQGKDTQY. The whole CDR3 region reads CASSRPGQGKDTQYF.

On this clone itself: The genes and germline here are from mouse. The CDR3 is cut off 1 residue early in the read; its end comes from the germline J gene. The chain employs TRBV12-2 and TRBJ1-2; D is possibly TRBD1 (5 bases). CDR3 length equals 13 residues. The ends were cut back, 1 base at V and 1 base at J, with 6 bases in the middle. Germline values: CDR1 SGHLS, CDR2 HYDKME. This chain's CDR3 is CASSLGENSDYTF. CDR3 DNA, as far as it was read: TGTGCCAGCTCTCTGGGGGAAAACTCCGACTACACC.

Remarks on this clone: Mouse gene names and germline throughout. The sequenced fragment ends 1 residue before the CDR3 boundary, so the rest is inferred from the germline J gene. The chain uses TRBV22 and TRBJ2-5; the table's D call, TRBD2, has no DNA check behind it. TRBV22 is deemed a pseudogene. The CDR3 extends over 16 amino acids. The CDR3 protein is CASSCHWGGREDTQYF. The sequenced part of the CDR3 DNA is TGTGCCAGCAGTTGTCACTGGGGGGGGCGAGAGGACACCCAGTAC.

This clone is medium-sized. These gene names are mouse names. The read ends 1 residue early relative to the CDR3; the germline J gene fills the gap. The chain combines TRBV16 with TRBJ1-4; no clear D gene. V lost 0 bases and J 3 bases, leaving 5 bases between the germline ends. Per the germline V gene, CDR1 is SGHSA and CDR2 is FRNQAP. The CDR3 is 14 amino acids. CDR3 bases read: TGTGCAAGCAGCTTAGACACAGCCAACGAAAGATTATTT. Translated, it gives CASSLDTANERLF. The full-length CDR3 reads as CASSLDTANERLFF.

This clone was detected only once. Germline and genes here are mouse. The read gets to within 1 residue of the CDR3 end, and the germline J gene fills in the rest. The rearrangement joins TRBV13-3 to TRBJ2-3; 10 bases fit TRBD2. V was pared by 7 bases and J by 1 base, with 6 bases of the junction left unmatched. Germline CDR1 reads NNHDY; CDR2 reads SYVADS. The CDR3 length is 15 residues. CDR3 residues: CASGGWGGGAETLYF. Partial CDR3 DNA: TGTGCCAGCGGGGGCTGGGGGGGCGGTGCAGAAACGCTGTAT.

This clone was seen more than once but under ten times. Gene names are mouse gene names. CDR3 region: CASGERDRVDEQYF. The covered CDR3 bases are TGTGCCAGCGGTGAACGGGACAGGGTAGATGAACAGTAC. The chain joins TRBV13-2 to TRBJ2-7, with 9 bases lining up with TRBD1. The observed sequence ends 1 residue before the CDR3 terminus, with the missing tail filled in from the germline J gene. Germline assignment: CDR1 NNHNN and CDR2 SYGAGS (reference sequence). This CDR3 has 14 residues. V was clipped by 2 bases and J by 5 bases; unmatched bases: 5.

This clone is categorized as large. Gene names denote mouse genes. Partial CDR3 DNA: TGTGCCAGCAGGACAGGGGGTGAACAGTAC. It yields the protein CASRTGGEQY. The entire CDR3 reads CASRTGGEQYF. V is TRBV14 and J is TRBJ2-7; the match to TRBD1 covers 9 bases. The CDR3 goes on 1 residue after the read ends, and that part is filled in from the germline J gene. V lost 5 bases, J lost 6 bases, and 0 bases stayed unmatched. This CDR3 region has 11 residues. Germline CDR1 is SGHDT and CDR2 is FRDEAV.

This clone came up once. Any gene name here is a mouse gene name. The read ends 1 residue shy of where the CDR3 ends; the end is completed using the germline J gene. V is TRBV23 and J is TRBJ2-5; the D call TRBD2 from the table was never checked on the DNA. Germline lookup yields CDR1 KGHTA and CDR2 FQNQQP. This CDR3 has 14 residues. The CDR3 reads CSSSQDWGQDTQYF. The covered CDR3 bases are TGCTCCAGCAGTCAAGACTGGGGGCAAGACACCCAGTAC. The entire variable domain, with the rest obtained from reference TRBV23 and TRBJ2-5, is as follows: DAAVTQKPRYLIKMKGQEAEMKCIPEKGHTAVFWYQQKQSKELKFLIYFQNQQPLDQIDMVKERFSAVCPSSSLCSLGIRTCEAEDSALYLCSSSQDWGQDTQYFGPGTRLLVL.

About this clone: Genes here carry mouse names. From the germline J gene comes the end of the CDR3, since the read stops 1 residue before it. The rearrangement joins TRBV26 to TRBJ1-6; maybe TRBD1 (6 bases). TRBJ1-6 is annotated as an ORF whose role is uncertain. V was shortened by 3 bases and J by 5 bases, with 11 bases between the two germline ends. The CDR3 totals 15 residues. CDR1 and CDR2 (germline): KGHPV, FQNQEV (reference sequence). CDR3 sequence reads: CASSLLGTNNSPLYF. The DNA read from the CDR3 is TGTGCCAGCAGTCTCCTTGGGACAAATAATTCGCCCCTCTAC.

Worth noting for this clone: Gene names and germline match the mouse. The read finishes 1 residue shy of the CDR3 end, and the germline J gene is used to complete it. The chain uses TRBV1 and TRBJ2-2, with TRBD1 as a possible D gene (5 bases). This CDR3 has 15 amino acids. Germline-derived CDR1 and CDR2 are NSQYPW and LRSPGD (reference sequence). Trimming pared 1 base from V and 13 bases from J, leaving 19 bases between. CDR3 DNA, as far as it was read: TGCACCTGCAGTGCAGCAGGGTATTCTGGAAATACGCTCTAC. Translating it yields CTCSAAGYSGNTLY. The full CDR3 reads CTCSAAGYSGNTLYF.

Points on this clone: Each gene name is a mouse one. The sequenced fragment ends 1 residue before the CDR3 boundary, so the rest is inferred from the germline J gene. The chain recombines TRBV29 with TRBJ2-4; D gene uncertain. V lost 6 bases, J lost 7 bases, and 5 bases lay in between. Germline CDR1 and CDR2: MSHET and SYDVDS. There are 10 residues in the CDR3. The CDR3 reads CASRRDTLYF. Incomplete CDR3 DNA: TGTGCTAGCAGGAGAGACACCTTGTAC. Full variable domain (outside the CDR3, taken from reference TRBV29 and TRBJ2-4): DMKVTQMPRYLIKRMGENVLLECGQDMSHETMYWYRQDPGLGLQLIYISYDVDSNSEGDIPKGYRVSRKKREHFSLILDSAKTNQTSVYFCASRRDTLYFGAGTRLSVL.